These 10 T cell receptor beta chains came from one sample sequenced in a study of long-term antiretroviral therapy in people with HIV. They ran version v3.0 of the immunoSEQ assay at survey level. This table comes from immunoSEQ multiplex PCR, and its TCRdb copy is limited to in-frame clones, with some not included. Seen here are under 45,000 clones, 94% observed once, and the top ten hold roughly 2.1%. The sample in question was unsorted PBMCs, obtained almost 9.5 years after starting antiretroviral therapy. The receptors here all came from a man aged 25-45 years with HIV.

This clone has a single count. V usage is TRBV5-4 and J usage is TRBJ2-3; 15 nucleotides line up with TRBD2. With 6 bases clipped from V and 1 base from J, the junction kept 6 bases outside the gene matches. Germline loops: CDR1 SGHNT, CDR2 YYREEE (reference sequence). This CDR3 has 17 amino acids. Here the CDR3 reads CASTGTSGGRGTDTQYF. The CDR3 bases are TGTGCCAGCACCGGGACTAGCGGGGGGCGGGGCACAGATACGCAGTATTTT.

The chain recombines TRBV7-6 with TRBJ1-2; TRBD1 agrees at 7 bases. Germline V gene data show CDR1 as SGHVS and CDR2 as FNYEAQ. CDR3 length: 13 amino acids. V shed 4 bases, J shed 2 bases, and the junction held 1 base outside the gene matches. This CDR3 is CASSSGGNYGYTF. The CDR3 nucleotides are TGTGCCAGCAGCTCAGGGGGGAACTATGGCTACACCTTC. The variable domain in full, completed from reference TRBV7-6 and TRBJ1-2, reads GAGVSQSPRYKVTKRGQDVALRCDPISGHVSLYWYRQALGQGPEFLTYFNYEAQQDKSGLPNDRFSAERPEGSISTLTIQRTEQRDSAMYRCASSSGGNYGYTFGSGTRLTVV.

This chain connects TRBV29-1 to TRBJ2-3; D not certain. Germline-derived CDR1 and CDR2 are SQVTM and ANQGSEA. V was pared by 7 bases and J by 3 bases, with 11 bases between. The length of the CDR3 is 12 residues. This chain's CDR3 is CSGWWGTDTQYF. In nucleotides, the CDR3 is TGCAGCGGCTGGTGGGGAACAGATACGCAGTATTTT.

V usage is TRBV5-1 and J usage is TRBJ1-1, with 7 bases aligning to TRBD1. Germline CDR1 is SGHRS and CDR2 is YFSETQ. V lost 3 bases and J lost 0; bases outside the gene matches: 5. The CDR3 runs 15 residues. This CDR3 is CASSWRDSLNTEAFF. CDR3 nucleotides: TGCGCCAGCAGCTGGAGGGACAGCTTGAACACTGAAGCTTTCTTT. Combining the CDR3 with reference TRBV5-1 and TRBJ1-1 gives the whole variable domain KAGVTQTPRYLIKTRGQQVTLSCSPISGHRSVSWYQQTPGQGLQFLFEYFSETQRNKGNFPGRFSGRQFSNSRSEMNVSTLELGDSALYLCASSWRDSLNTEAFFGQGTRLTVV.

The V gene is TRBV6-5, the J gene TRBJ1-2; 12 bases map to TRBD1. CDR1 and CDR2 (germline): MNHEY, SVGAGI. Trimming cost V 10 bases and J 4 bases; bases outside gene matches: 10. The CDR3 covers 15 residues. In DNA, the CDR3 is TGTGCCACCCGGCGGGGGACAGGGGGCAGCTATGGCTACACCTTC. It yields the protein CATRRGTGGSYGYTF.

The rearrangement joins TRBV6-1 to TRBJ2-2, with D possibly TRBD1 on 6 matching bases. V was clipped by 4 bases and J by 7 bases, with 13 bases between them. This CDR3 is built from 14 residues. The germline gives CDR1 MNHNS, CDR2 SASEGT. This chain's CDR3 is CASSVGGGFGELFF. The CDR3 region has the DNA TGTGCCAGCAGTGTAGGGGGTGGGTTCGGGGAGCTGTTTTTT.

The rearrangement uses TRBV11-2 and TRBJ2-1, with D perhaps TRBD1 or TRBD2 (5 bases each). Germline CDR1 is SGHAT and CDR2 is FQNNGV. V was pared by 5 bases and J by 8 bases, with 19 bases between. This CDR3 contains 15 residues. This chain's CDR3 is CASSIGGGNKDEQFF. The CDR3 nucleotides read TGTGCCAGCAGCATTGGTGGGGGAAATAAGGATGAGCAGTTCTTC.

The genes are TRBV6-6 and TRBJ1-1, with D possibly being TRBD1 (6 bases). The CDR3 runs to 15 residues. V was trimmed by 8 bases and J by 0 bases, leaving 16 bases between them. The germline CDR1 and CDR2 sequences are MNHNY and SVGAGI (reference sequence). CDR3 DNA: TGTGCCAGCCAATGGCGGACAGCTCTGAACACTGAAGCTTTCTTT. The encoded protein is CASQWRTALNTEAFF.

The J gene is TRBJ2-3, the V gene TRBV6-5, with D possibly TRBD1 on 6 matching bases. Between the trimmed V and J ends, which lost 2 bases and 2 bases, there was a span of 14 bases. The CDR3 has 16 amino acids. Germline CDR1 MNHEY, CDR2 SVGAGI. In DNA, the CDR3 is TGTGCCAGCAGTTACCCTACCTGGGGACACACAGATACGCAGTATTTT. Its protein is CASSYPTWGHTDTQYF.

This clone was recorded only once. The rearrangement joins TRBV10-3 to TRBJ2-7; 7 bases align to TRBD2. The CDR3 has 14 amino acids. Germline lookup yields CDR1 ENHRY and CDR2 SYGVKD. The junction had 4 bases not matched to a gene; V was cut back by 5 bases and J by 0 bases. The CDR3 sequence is CAISPSGSSYEQYF. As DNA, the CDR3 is TGTGCCATCAGTCCTAGCGGTAGCTCCTACGAGCAGTACTTC.